The TCR beta chain described here comes from a study of T cells after posttransplantation cyclophosphamide. Treatment was busulfan-fludarabine conditioning, a marrow graft, and cyclophosphamide on days +3 and +4. The CDR3 sequence is 13 residues long. V was trimmed by 7 bases and J by 1 base, leaving 7 bases between them. The germline CDR1 and CDR2 sequences are SNHLY and FYNNEI. Only in-frame clones appear in the TCRdb table, and some are missing; sequencing was by immunoSEQ multiplex PCR. The table lists more than 9,000 clones, with no singletons. Ten or more counts support this clone. This clonotype was sampled from a female patient in her 40s who received an allogeneic stem cell transplant from a related donor, was CMV-positive, and had no GVHD. Some of the T cells may derive from the graft donor. Sequenced material: PBMCs, taken after allogeneic stem cell transplant with posttransplant cyclophosphamide. The chain employs TRBV2 and TRBJ1-4; TRBD1 is a possible D gene (5 bases). In DNA, the CDR3 is TGTGCCAGCACGGGGGAAACTAATGAAAAACTGTTTTTT. Amino acid sequence: CASTGETNEKLFF.